A selection of T cell receptor beta chains follows, all from one sample in a study of early T cells in non-severe SARS-CoV-2 infection. Via MiXCR, TCRdb re-called the 5' RACE reads, giving one row per CDR3 protein. The data hold some 66,000 distinct CDR3 sequences, with around 9% observed a single time. Sequenced: whole blood. The receptors were gathered from an adult who was a healthcare worker with PCR-confirmed SARS-CoV-2 infection or an uninfected control (not recorded which). The CDR3 runs from the conserved cysteine through the conserved F or W. The order of the fields is D gene, clone size, V gene, J gene, CDR3 DNA, CDR3 protein. A D gene is named only where the DNA matches it firmly. Where a row states a size, it is once, few, many or the class of an expanded clone; other rows omit it.

>TRBD2|-|TRBV5-1|TRBJ2-1
TGCGCCAGCAGCTCATTTGGGGGGGAGTCCCGCTCCTACAATGAGCAGTTCTTC
CASSSFGGESRSYNEQFF
>-|-|TRBV20-1|TRBJ2-3
TGCAGTGCTAGGGCCCTACCCACCACAGATACGCAGTATTTT
CSARALPTTDTQYF
>-|many|TRBV7-9|TRBJ2-5
TGTGCCAGCAGACCCAAGGGCCAGGGGCCAGAGACCCAGTACTTC
CASRPKGQGPETQYF
>-|few|TRBV30|TRBJ2-4
TGTGCCTGGAGGTCCGGGCAATTAGCCAAAAACATTCAGTACTTC
CAWRSGQLAKNIQYF
>TRBD1|few|TRBV4-2|TRBJ1-2
TGTGCCAGCAGCCATCTCGACAGGGGGCACGATGGCTACACCTTC
CASSHLDRGHDGYTF
>-|many|TRBV5-1|TRBJ2-7
TGCGCCAGCAGCTTGGAAGTCGGCTACGAGCAGTACTTC
CASSLEVGYEQYF
>-|many|TRBV12-3/TRBV12-4|TRBJ2-6
TGTGCCAGCAGTCTAACCAGGAGCTCTGGGGCCAACGTCCTGACTTTC
CASSLTRSSGANVLTF
>-|many|TRBV28|TRBJ2-1
TGTGCCAGCAGTCCAGGGCCCTCAGACAATGAGCAGTTCTTC
CASSPGPSDNEQFF
>TRBD1|few|TRBV5-6|TRBJ1-2
TGTGCCAGCAGCTTCCGGACAGGGGCACGGAACTATGGCTACACCTTC
CASSFRTGARNYGYTF
>TRBD2|many|TRBV7-2|TRBJ2-5
TGTGCCAGCAGCTTAGATTGGCTAGCGGGCTTAACAGAGACCCAGTACTTC
CASSLDWLAGLTETQYF
>TRBD1|many|TRBV20-1|TRBJ2-1
TGCAGTCCCCGACAGGGGGTGTATGGTGAGCAGTTCTTC
CSPRQGVYGEQFF
>-|-|TRBV7-2|TRBJ1-5
TGTGCCAGCTCCCCGAGGGGAGGGCCTTATAGCAATCAGCCCCAGCATTTT
CASSPRGGPYSNQPQHF
>-|-|TRBV6-6|TRBJ2-5
TGTGCCAGCAGTCAAGGGGCCGACTGGTTAGGAGAGACCCAGTACTTC
CASSQGADWLGETQYF
>-|-|TRBV9|TRBJ2-2
TGTGCCAGCAGCGTAGCTTGGGCACAGGACAGGGAGCTGTTTTTT
CASSVAWAQDRELFF
>TRBD1|-|TRBV4-2|TRBJ1-4
TGTGCCGCGGCAGCGACAGGGGAGAATGAAAAACTGTTTTTT
CAAAATGENEKLFF
>-|-|TRBV4-1|TRBJ1-3
TGCGCCAGCAGCCAAGATGGGCAGGTAGACGGAAACGCCATATATTTT
CASSQDGQVDGNAIYF
>-|-|TRBV27|TRBJ1-1
TGTGCCAGCAGTTTAGATCTGAGGGGCACTGAAGCTTTCTTT
CASSLDLRGTEAFF
>-|-|TRBV12-3/TRBV12-4|TRBJ2-1
TGTGCCAGCAGTTTTTTCCTTTATAGCTCCTACAATGAGCAGTTCTTC
CASSFFLYSSYNEQFF
>-|few|TRBV18|TRBJ2-3
TGTGCCAGCTCGGGACGGCGCACAGATACGCAGTATTTT
CASSGRRTDTQYF
>-|-|TRBV20-1|TRBJ2-5
TGCAGTGCGGGAGACGGACCTATCCAAGAGACCCAGTACTTC
CSAGDGPIQETQYF
>TRBD2|-|TRBV28|TRBJ2-3
TGTGCCAGCAGTTTTCGGGGGAGGGCCACAGATACGCAGTATTTT
CASSFRGRATDTQYF
>TRBD1|many|TRBV10-3|TRBJ2-7
TGTGCCATCAGTGACCCGGGACAGGCAAACTACGAGCAGTACTTC
CAISDPGQANYEQYF
>TRBD1|few|TRBV10-3|TRBJ2-7
TGTGCCACCGCCCAGGGACAGGACGAGCAGTACTTC
CATAQGQDEQYF
>-|-|TRBV10-1|TRBJ2-1
TGCGCCAGCAGTGAGTCTTGGGTAGGGGGGTCCAATGAGCAGTTCTTC
CASSESWVGGSNEQFF
>TRBD1|-|TRBV7-6|TRBJ1-2
TGTGCCAGCAGCTTAGGAGGGGGCGATGGCTACACCTTC
CASSLGGGDGYTF
>-|many|TRBV15|TRBJ2-3
TGTGCCACCACCCGAGCTGGGGGAAGCACAGATACGCAGTATTTT
CATTRAGGSTDTQYF
>TRBD2|-|TRBV19|TRBJ2-7
TGTGCCAGTAGTATAGGGGGACTAGCGGTCTCCTACGAGCAGTACTTC
CASSIGGLAVSYEQYF
>TRBD2|many|TRBV29-1|TRBJ2-3
TGCAGCGCCCCTCCCAGCGGGGGGAGCACAGATACGCAGTATTTT
CSAPPSGGSTDTQYF
>TRBD2|-|TRBV10-3|TRBJ2-7
TGTGCCATCAGCGGACTAGCGGGAGGATCCTACGAGCAGTACTTC
CAISGLAGGSYEQYF
>-|few|TRBV10-3|TRBJ1-2
TGTGCCATCAGCAGCCGGGGGAAGAACTATGGCTACACCTTC
CAISSRGKNYGYTF
>-|few|TRBV5-1|TRBJ1-1
TGCGCCAGCAGCTATACCGGGGGACCGGGTACTGAAGCTTTCTTT
CASSYTGGPGTEAFF
>-|-|TRBV7-2|TRBJ2-7
TGTGCCAGCAGCGCAAAGTCAGGAACCTACGAGCAGTACTTC
CASSAKSGTYEQYF
>TRBD1|-|TRBV10-3|TRBJ1-1
TGTGCCATCAGGGACAGGGGGCTCAACACTGAAGCTTTCTTT
CAIRDRGLNTEAFF
>-|many|TRBV7-2|TRBJ2-5
TGTGCCAGCAGCTTAGGGGCGGGGGAGACCCAGTACTTC
CASSLGAGETQYF
>-|many|TRBV5-1|TRBJ2-3
TGCGCCAGCAGTGATCTACTAGACACAGATACGCAGTATTTT
CASSDLLDTDTQYF
>-|few|TRBV29-1|TRBJ2-4
TGCAGCGTTGGTTTGGGGCCCCAAAACATTCAGTACTTC
CSVGLGPQNIQYF
>TRBD1|many|TRBV19|TRBJ2-1
TGTGCCAGTAACCCCTACAGGGGCCATGAGCAGTTCTTC
CASNPYRGHEQFF
>-|many|TRBV19|TRBJ1-5
TGTGCCAGTAGTAAGGTGGCAGGGGTCGGCAATCAGCCCCAGCATTTT
CASSKVAGVGNQPQHF
>TRBD2|few|TRBV10-3|TRBJ2-1
TGTGCCATCAGTGACCCCACCGAGGGACTAGGAGCATACAATGAGCAGTTCTTC
CAISDPTEGLGAYNEQFF
>TRBD1|few|TRBV3-1|TRBJ1-1
TGTGCCAGCAGCCAAGGGACAGGGGTCGACACTGAAGCTTTCTTT
CASSQGTGVDTEAFF
>-|-|TRBV2|TRBJ1-3
TGTGCCAGCACGACGGGGGCCGGTGGAAACACCATATATTTT
CASTTGAGGNTIYF
>TRBD1|-|TRBV15|TRBJ1-4
TGTGCCACCAGCAGAGATGGAGGGACAGGGTACGAAAAACTGTTTTTT
CATSRDGGTGYEKLFF